A single sample gave rise to the 9 T cell receptor beta chains below, sequenced in a study of beta chain features in type 1 diabetes. Sequencing targeted expressed TCRB transcripts, as all isolated RNA had been reverse transcribed. TCRdb keeps only in-frame clones here, not all; method: immunoSEQ multiplex PCR. The table has more than 20,000 clones, 60% to 75% seen once. Sequences were obtained from Tregs from blood. The receptors derive from a woman aged 40 to 50 in good health.

This clone was seen more than once but under ten times. This sequence joins TRBV2 and TRBJ2-7; 12 bases are a match to TRBD2. The CDR3 runs to 16 residues. In germline, CDR1 is SNHLY, CDR2 FYNNEI. With 6 bases clipped from V and 3 bases from J, the junction kept 9 bases outside the gene matches. The CDR3 DNA reads TGTGCCAGCAGAGAGGGGACTAGCGGGCTCCTCTACGAGCAGTACTTC. It is translated as CASREGTSGLLYEQYF.

This chain connects TRBV6-1 to TRBJ2-5, with 8 bases matching TRBD1. Germline V gives CDR1 MNHNS, CDR2 SASEGT. Trimming cost V 4 bases and J 11 bases; bases outside gene matches: 18. The CDR3 loop spans 16 amino acids. CDR3 protein: CASSAPRGTGPGEQYF. In DNA form, the CDR3 reads TGTGCCAGCAGTGCCCCGAGAGGGACAGGTCCCGGGGAGCAGTACTTC.

This clone appeared a single time. V gene TRBV6-5 combines with J gene TRBJ2-3; D might be TRBD1 (5 bases). This CDR3 has 12 amino acids. Germline assignment: CDR1 MNHEY and CDR2 SVGAGI. V was shortened by 6 bases and J by 5 bases, with 9 bases between the two germline ends. The CDR3 DNA reads as TGTGCCAGCAGCCACAGGTTAGATACGCAGTATTTT. Protein product: CASSHRLDTQYF.

The chain joins TRBV19 to TRBJ2-7; TRBD2 matches 12 bases. The CDR3 is 15 amino acids. Germline assignment: CDR1 LNHDA and CDR2 SQIVND (reference sequence). The V segment lost 5 bases and the J segment 4 bases; nucleotides outside the gene matches: 6. The CDR3 is CASSRTSGEWYEQYF. The CDR3 DNA reads as TGTGCCAGTAGTCGGACTAGCGGGGAATGGTACGAGCAGTACTTC.

This chain links TRBV7-8 with TRBJ2-1, with D perhaps matching TRBD1 (5 bases). The CDR3 is 17 residues long. In germline, CDR1 is SGHVS, CDR2 FQNEAQ. V was pared by 5 bases and J by 1 base, with 18 bases between. Written as DNA, the CDR3 is TGTGCCAGCAGCCCCAATCTCAGGGTATCTTCCTACAATGAGCAGTTCTTC. Its translation is CASSPNLRVSSYNEQFF.

This clone was seen only a few times. This chain joins TRBV11-2 and TRBJ1-1, with 9 bases fitting TRBD1. Per the germline V gene, CDR1 is SGHAT and CDR2 is FQNNGV. The CDR3 is 14 residues long. Trimming cost V 5 bases and J 4 bases; bases outside gene matches: 5. The CDR3 spells CASSTTGGGTEAFF. The CDR3 DNA follows: TGTGCCAGCAGCACGACAGGGGGAGGCACTGAAGCTTTCTTT.

This clone has a handful of counts. The chain couples TRBV25-1 to TRBJ2-1; 9 bases line up with TRBD2. The trim removed 4 bases at V and 8 bases at J, leaving 6 bases unmatched. Germline V lookup: CDR1 MGHDK, CDR2 SYGVNS. The CDR3 has 14 residues. The CDR3 loop reads CASSVGLARDEQFF. Here the CDR3 DNA reads TGTGCCAGCAGTGTCGGACTAGCGAGAGATGAGCAGTTCTTC.

The gene calls are TRBV15 and TRBJ2-2; 9 positions agree with TRBD2. The CDR3 has 16 amino acids. Germline assignment: CDR1 LNHNV and CDR2 YYDKDF (reference sequence). V shed 2 bases, J shed 5 bases, and the junction held 6 bases outside the gene matches. The CDR3 spells CATSRTMTSGTGELFF. The CDR3 DNA reads as TGTGCCACCAGCAGAACCATGACTAGCGGAACCGGGGAGCTGTTTTTT.

This clone was detected only a few times. This chain joins TRBV4-3 and TRBJ2-2; D is unclear. The V and J ends lost 0 bases and 8 bases respectively, with 10 bases between them. The CDR3 is 14 residues long. Germline V CDR1 and CDR2: LGHNA, YSLEER. The chain's CDR3 is CASSQDPTSGELFF. CDR3 sequence (DNA): TGCGCCAGCAGCCAAGATCCAACTTCTGGGGAGCTGTTTTTT.